A selection of T cell receptor beta chains follows, all from one sample in a study of T cell changes during pregnancy in multiple sclerosis. The assay was immunoSEQ multiplex PCR, and TCRdb's table has in-frame clones only and misses some. The sample lists some 60,000 clones; approximately 89% were seen once. The material sequenced was peripheral blood, taken after pregnancy. The receptors originated from a female donor with multiple sclerosis, enrolled in a pregnancy study. Both conserved end residues are part of each CDR3. D genes are given only for firm matches. Clone size is given for some rows only: seen once, a few or many times, or a class if the clone is expanded.

j_gene,v_gene,abundance,d_gene,CDR3nt,CDR3aa
TRBJ2-3,TRBV27,.,.,TGTGCCAGCAGTTTAAGAGCGGGCGTGCGTGCGACAGATACGCAGTATTTT,CASSLRAGVRATDTQYF
TRBJ1-4,TRBV28,.,.,TGTGCCAGCAGTTTGCCGGGGGTCTGGGGTGAAAAACTGTTTTTT,CASSLPGVWGEKLFF
TRBJ1-2,TRBV6-5,.,.,TGTGCCAGCAGTGCGGGACGGTATGGCTACACCTTC,CASSAGRYGYTF
TRBJ2-2,TRBV5-1,.,.,TGCGCCAGCAGCTTGGCCGGCTCTTCGGGCGGCTACCGGGGCGGGGAGCTGTTTTTT,CASSLAGSSGGYRGGELFF
TRBJ2-5,TRBV5-5,.,.,TGTGCCAGCAGCTTGGCCTCCTGGGACACCCAAGAGACCCAGTACTTC,CASSLASWDTQETQYF
TRBJ1-5,TRBV7-2,.,.,TGTGCCAGCAGCTTAGTTTACAATCAGCCCCAGCATTTT,CASSLVYNQPQHF
TRBJ2-2,TRBV5-6,.,TRBD1,TGTGCCAGCAGCTTGTTTGGGACAGGGGCTACCGGGGAGCTGTTTTTT,CASSLFGTGATGELFF
TRBJ1-4,TRBV6-5,.,.,TGTGCCAGCAGTTACTTCGTATATCCAACTAATGAAAAACTGTTTTTT,CASSYFVYPTNEKLFF
TRBJ1-1,TRBV6-6,.,.,TGTGCCAGCAGTTACGGGGGGATCATGAACACTGAAGCTTTCTTT,CASSYGGIMNTEAFF
TRBJ1-2,TRBV7-6,.,TRBD1,TGTGCCAGCAGCTCAGGCGGGGGAACGACAGGGGCTGCCGATGGCTACACCTTC,CASSSGGGTTGAADGYTF
TRBJ2-7,TRBV7-2,.,.,TGTGCCAGCAGCTTAGAAACAGCTGTTTCCTACGAGCAGTACTTC,CASSLETAVSYEQYF
TRBJ2-2,TRBV6-5,.,.,TGTGCCAGTACCCCTCGGGTCACCGGGGAGCTGTTTTTT,CASTPRVTGELFF
TRBJ1-6,TRBV30,.,.,TGTGCCTGGAGCATAGGGGTAGGAGATAATTCACCCCTCCACTTT,CAWSIGVGDNSPLHF
TRBJ2-5,TRBV9,.,TRBD1,TGTGCCAGCAGCTTAACTCGACAGGGACAAGAGACCCAGTACTTC,CASSLTRQGQETQYF
TRBJ1-2,TRBV6-5,.,.,TGTGCCAGCAGTTTCACGGAGGGGTATGGCTACACCTTC,CASSFTEGYGYTF
TRBJ1-1,TRBV7-7,once,.,TGTGCTAGCAGCTTACGGGCCGGGGAGATCACTGAAGCTTTCTTT,CASSLRAGEITEAFF
TRBJ1-4,TRBV6-1,.,TRBD1,TGTGCCAGCAGTGAAGTTTTGGACAGGGACGAAAAACTGTTTTTT,CASSEVLDRDEKLFF
TRBJ1-2,TRBV28,once,TRBD1,TGTGCCAGCAGTCGATCGAAGACAGGGACTTATGGCTACACCTTC,CASSRSKTGTYGYTF
TRBJ1-1,TRBV6-9,.,TRBD1,TGTGCCAGCAGTCCGGGACAGATGAACACTGAAGCTTTCTTT,CASSPGQMNTEAFF
TRBJ1-4,TRBV10-3,.,TRBD1,TGTGCCATCAGTGAGGAGGCAGGGGGGAATGAAAAACTGTTTTTT,CAISEEAGGNEKLFF
TRBJ1-1,TRBV5-4,.,.,TGTGCCAGCAGCGCCAGGGTCCTGGGCACTGAAGCTTTCTTT,CASSARVLGTEAFF
TRBJ1-6,TRBV7-2,.,.,TGTGCCAGCAGCTTAGGGGCAGGGTATTCACCCCTCCACTTT,CASSLGAGYSPLHF